This TCR beta chain was obtained from a study of blood T cell repertoires in COVID-19. This clone was observed a single time. V shed 6 bases and J shed 6 bases, with 17 bases lying between them. The V gene's germline CDR1 is MNHEY and CDR2 SVGAGI. CDR3 length: 15 residues. Using immunoSEQ multiplex PCR, the repertoire was profiled, and TCRdb retains in-frame clones only, with some absent. The profile covers fewer than 500,000 clones, with approximately 87% appearing a single time and 1.3% taken by the ten largest. The chain is built from TRBV6-5 and TRBJ1-4; tentative D call: TRBD1 (5 bases). Material: PBMCs or T cells enriched from blood (not recorded which). The receptor was derived from a man aged 25-45 years who had recovered from COVID-19. CDR3: CASRSSTEAYEKLFF. The CDR3 DNA is TGTGCCAGCAGATCCTCGACAGAAGCTTATGAAAAACTGTTTTTT.